This entry lists 24 T cell receptor beta chains sequenced from one sample in a study of blood T cell repertoires in COVID-19. Libraries were prepared by immunoSEQ multiplex PCR; TCRdb keeps only in-frame clonotypes and omits some of them. This table holds over 120,000 clones, 84% found once. The specimen was peripheral blood. These receptors all stem from a man aged 60 to 69 with active or convalescent COVID-19.

The rearrangement joins TRBV27 to TRBJ2-1, with a tentative D call TRBD1 (5 bases). CDR3 length: 17 amino acids. Trimming took 0 bases from V and 5 from J, leaving 17 bases between them. Germline V gene data show CDR1 as MNHEY and CDR2 as SMNVEV (reference sequence). This CDR3 reads CASSLSSRQMGNNEQFF. CDR3 in DNA: TGTGCCAGCAGTTTATCTTCGAGACAGATGGGGAACAATGAGCAGTTCTTC.

DNA for the CDR3: TGTGCCAGCAGCTCGGGACTAGCGGGAGCCAATGAGCAGTTCTTC. It encodes CASSSGLAGANEQFF. The chain couples TRBV11-2 to TRBJ2-1, with 14 bases that match TRBD2. Germline V lookup: CDR1 SGHAT, CDR2 FQNNGV. The CDR3 is 15 residues long. Trimming removed 4 bases from V and 6 bases from J; junction bases left unmatched: 2.

The chain joins TRBV4-1 to TRBJ2-2; TRBD1 aligns across 9 bases. Trimming took 4 bases from V and 4 from J; bases not matched to a gene: 13. Per germline, CDR1 MGHRA and CDR2 YSYEKL. This CDR3 spans 18 amino acids. The CDR3 DNA follows: TGCGCCAGCAGCCCGATATTGGTGGGACAGGGTAGCACCGGGGAGCTGTTTTTT. It yields the protein CASSPILVGQGSTGELFF.

This chain joins TRBV4-1 and TRBJ1-5; 7 positions match TRBD1. The CDR3 totals 17 residues. Germline V CDR1 and CDR2: MGHRA, YSYEKL. V shed 1 base and J 7 bases; nucleotides not matched to a gene: 13. As DNA, the CDR3 is TGCGCCAGCAGCCAAGTGGGGGCGTCCAGGGGGGACCAGCCCCAGCATTTT. It yields the protein CASSQVGASRGDQPQHF.

DNA for the CDR3: TGTGCCAGCTCACAAGAACAGGGAGGGACTGGAAACACCATATATTTT. Its translation: CASSQEQGGTGNTIYF. The chain is built from TRBV18 and TRBJ1-3; tentatively, D is TRBD1 (6 bases). Trimming shortened V by 4 bases and J by 2 bases, and 15 bases separated the two germline ends. In germline, CDR1 is KGHSH, CDR2 LQKENI. CDR3 length: 16 amino acids.

This chain links TRBV5-4 with TRBJ1-6; 8 bases are shared with TRBD1. V lost 3 bases, J lost 2 bases, and 1 base stayed unmatched. The CDR3 has 15 residues. Germline CDR1 is SGHNT and CDR2 is YYREEE (reference sequence). The DNA of the CDR3 is TGTGCCAGCAGCTCGGACAGGGCCTATAATTCACCCCTCCACTTT. It yields the protein CASSSDRAYNSPLHF.

This chain links TRBV11-2 with TRBJ2-3; D not certain. This CDR3 region has 15 residues. The V end lost 0 bases, the J end lost 2 bases, and 9 bases lay between the germline ends. Germline V gene lookup returns CDR1 SGHAT and CDR2 FQNNGV. CDR3 nucleotides: TGTGCCAGCAGCTTAGATCAGGCCCACACAGATACGCAGTATTTT. As protein: CASSLDQAHTDTQYF.

The rearrangement uses TRBV6-5 and TRBJ1-1; D is undetermined. Looked up from germline, CDR1 is MNHEY and CDR2 is SVGAGI. There are 15 residues in the CDR3. V dropped 0 bases and J dropped 0 bases, with 8 bases sitting between them. This chain's CDR3 is CASSYSGRMNTEAFF. CDR3 nucleotides: TGTGCCAGCAGTTACTCGGGCAGGATGAACACTGAAGCTTTCTTT.

The chain combines TRBV11-2 with TRBJ1-2, with 7 bases matching TRBD1. V was clipped by 5 bases and J by 3 bases; unmatched bases: 3. The CDR3 runs 13 residues. CDR1 is SGHAT and CDR2 is FQNNGV in the germline V gene. The CDR3 spells CASSQGEYYGYTF. CDR3 bases: TGTGCCAGCAGCCAGGGGGAATACTATGGCTACACCTTC.

V and J are TRBV28 and TRBJ1-2; D might be TRBD1 (5 bases). The germline V gene has CDR1 MDHEN and CDR2 SYDVKM. The V end was cut by 1 base, the J end by 5 bases, with 17 bases between. The CDR3 is made up of 16 amino acids. The chain's CDR3 is CASSLFAGGDSYGYTF. The CDR3 nucleotides are TGTGCCAGCAGTTTATTTGCGGGGGGAGACAGTTATGGCTACACCTTC.

The sample holds a few counts of this clone. This chain connects TRBV5-4 to TRBJ1-1; D remains unclear. CDR3 length: 15 amino acids. Per germline, CDR1 SGHNT and CDR2 YYREEE (reference sequence). V dropped 0 bases and J dropped 5 bases, with 14 bases sitting between them. CDR3 nucleotides: TGTGCCAGCAGCTTGGGTCGGGGAAGTGTAACTGAAGCTTTCTTT. Amino acid sequence: CASSLGRGSVTEAFF.

This chain links TRBV7-2 with TRBJ1-1; 9 bases are shared with TRBD1. Germline V lookup: CDR1 SGHTA, CDR2 FQGNSA. The CDR3 contains 15 residues. V trimming: 5 bases; J trimming: 1 base; junction bases outside the gene matches: 5. CDR3 coding DNA: TGTGCCAGCAGCCGCCAGGGACAGGGGAACACTGAAGCTTTCTTT. Translated, it gives CASSRQGQGNTEAFF.

V is TRBV18 and J is TRBJ1-1; 10 nucleotides agree with TRBD1. The V and J ends lost 3 bases and 4 bases, in that order; junction bases with no gene match: 5. Germline V gene sequence: CDR1 KGHSH, CDR2 LQKENI. This CDR3 region has 15 residues. CDR3 bases: TGTGCCAGCTCACCGGGGACAGGGGAGGGCACTGAAGCTTTCTTT. This sequence encodes CASSPGTGEGTEAFF.

J is TRBJ1-6 and V is TRBV4-3, with D unclear. The germline V gene encodes CDR1 LGHNA and CDR2 YSLEER. This CDR3 comprises 18 residues. V lost 0 bases and J 5 bases, leaving 17 bases between the germline ends. The CDR3 DNA reads as TGCGCCAGCAGCCAAGATTTGGGAAGCGGGATGAATAATTCACCCCTCCACTTT. Translated: CASSQDLGSGMNNSPLHF.

Ten or more counts support this clone. The chain couples TRBV7-2 to TRBJ1-1; TRBD1 matches at 11 bases. Per the germline V gene, CDR1 is SGHTA and CDR2 is FQGNSA. The CDR3 loop spans 15 amino acids. Trimming cost V 6 bases and J 5 bases; bases outside gene matches: 8. In DNA form, the CDR3 reads TGTGCCAGCAGGATAGACGGGACAGGGGGAACTGAAGCTTTCTTT. Its translation is CASRIDGTGGTEAFF. Looking up the rest from reference TRBV7-2 and TRBJ1-1 gives the full variable domain: GAGVSQSPSNKVTEKGKDVELRCDPISGHTALYWYRQSLGQGLEFLIYFQGNSAPDKSGLPSDRFSAERTGGSVSTLTIQRTQQEDSAVYLCASRIDGTGGTEAFFGQGTRLTVV.

J is TRBJ2-1 and V is TRBV9, with 7 bases fitting TRBD2. The CDR3 is 17 residues long. The junction had 11 bases not matched to a gene; V was cut back by 4 bases and J by 1 base. Germline values: CDR1 SGDLS, CDR2 YYNGEE. DNA for the CDR3: TGTGCCAGCAGCAGGGCTAGCGGTAGCTCGTCCTACAATGAGCAGTTCTTC. Protein sequence: CASSRASGSSSYNEQFF. Full variable domain (missing parts from reference TRBV9 and TRBJ2-1): DSGVTQTPKHLITATGQRVTLRCSPRSGDLSVYWYQQSLDQGLQFLIQYYNGEERAKGNILERFSAQQFPDLHSELNLSSLELGDSALYFCASSRASGSSSYNEQFFGPGTRLTVL.

This clone occurred a few times. The CDR3 spells CASSGQGALNEKLFF. CDR3 nucleotide sequence: TGCGCCAGCAGCGGTCAGGGGGCCCTTAATGAAAAACTGTTTTTT. This chain connects TRBV4-1 to TRBJ1-4, with TRBD1 identical over 8 bases. Germline V CDR1 and CDR2: MGHRA, YSYEKL. Trimming cost V 5 bases and J 4 bases; bases outside gene matches: 6. The CDR3 is 15 residues long.

The chain is built from TRBV5-4 and TRBJ1-1, with TRBD1 identical over 10 bases. The germline V gene has CDR1 SGHNT and CDR2 YYREEE (reference sequence). V was clipped by 3 bases and J by 1 base; unmatched bases: 3. This CDR3 spans 15 amino acids. The CDR3 here is CASSSRTGGNTEAFF. The CDR3 DNA sequence: TGTGCCAGCAGCTCTCGGACAGGGGGGAACACTGAAGCTTTCTTT.

Notes on this clone: The sample carries other DNA sequences with the same CDR3. V is TRBV4-3 and J is TRBJ1-6; 9 nucleotides line up with TRBD1. The CDR3 has 15 amino acids. V lost 0 bases to trimming and J lost 10 bases; unmatched junction nucleotides: 4. CDR1 LGHNA and CDR2 YSLEER come from the germline V gene. CDR3 residues: CASSQEGTGNSPLHF. The CDR3 DNA reads as TGCGCCAGCAGCCAAGAGGGGACAGGGAACTCACCCCTCCACTTT.

This chain connects TRBV10-1 to TRBJ2-3, with 7 bases fitting TRBD1. The V segment lost 0 bases and the J segment 2 bases; nucleotides outside the gene matches: 17. Germline assignment: CDR1 WNHNN and CDR2 SYGVQD (reference sequence). The CDR3 loop spans 20 amino acids. The chain's CDR3 is CASSESSMGLGQSYTDTQYF. CDR3 coding DNA: TGCGCCAGCAGTGAGTCGTCAATGGGCTTGGGACAGAGCTACACAGATACGCAGTATTTT.

The V gene is TRBV11-3, the J gene TRBJ2-1, with TRBD2 identical over 13 bases. Germline V gene lookup returns CDR1 SGHNT and CDR2 YENEEA. The CDR3 length is 15 residues. V lost 5 bases and J lost 6; bases outside the gene matches: 4. CDR3 nucleotides: TGTGCCAGCAGCCCCCGGACTAGCGGGAGCAATGAGCAGTTCTTC. This sequence encodes CASSPRTSGSNEQFF. The entire variable domain, with the rest obtained from reference TRBV11-3 and TRBJ2-1, is as follows: EAGVVQSPRYKIIEKKQPVAFWCNPISGHNTLYWYLQNLGQGPELLIRYENEEAVDDSQLPKDRFSAERLKGVDSTLKIQPAELGDSAVYLCASSPRTSGSNEQFFGPGTRLTVL.

The gene calls are TRBV7-8 and TRBJ1-5; D is undetermined. The length of the CDR3 is 13 residues. With 4 bases removed from V and 0 bases from J, the gap between germline ends came to 4 bases. CDR1 is SGHVS and CDR2 is FQNEAQ in the germline V gene. CDR3 sequence reads: CASSWSSNQPQHF. DNA of the CDR3: TGTGCCAGCAGCTGGAGTAGCAATCAGCCCCAGCATTTT.

The rearrangement joins TRBV2 to TRBJ1-6; perhaps TRBD1 as D (5 bases). V lost 6 bases to trimming and J lost 4 bases, with 16 bases between them. This CDR3 has 16 residues. CDR1 is SNHLY and CDR2 is FYNNEI in the germline V gene. CDR3 in amino acids: CASRGEVGIYNSPLHF. For the CDR3, the DNA is TGTGCCAGCAGGGGGGAGGTGGGGATTTATAATTCACCCCTCCACTTT.

The chain has TRBV10-2 and TRBJ1-4; D perhaps matches TRBD1 (6 bases). The germline V gene has CDR1 WSHSY and CDR2 SAAADI. This CDR3 is 16 amino acids long. V was shortened by 2 bases and J by 2 bases, with 12 bases between the two germline ends. CDR3 loop: CASSEQHRVTNEKLFF. CDR3 in DNA: TGCGCCAGCAGTGAGCAACACAGGGTTACTAATGAAAAACTGTTTTTT.